This record covers a single TCR beta chain. The conserved final phenylalanine or tryptophan is absent from the CDR3, which likely points to a read error. No DNA is shown, since the ends of the CDR3 on it are uncertain; the CDR3 is the one TCRdb lists. These data are taken from a study of control samples from healthy donors and cancer patients. Data came from immunoSEQ multiplex PCR; TCRdb stores just in-frame clones and leaves some out. The sample contains 100,000 or so clones, 70% to 80% of which appear only once. CDR1 SGHNT and CDR2 YENEEA come from the germline V gene. Inclusive of both ends, the CDR3 amounts to 9 amino acids.

The sequence came from a woman in her 30s in good health. The sample taken for sequencing was blood. This chain links TRBV11-3 with TRBJ2-3; the table's D call of TRBD1 was not tested on the DNA. This CDR3 is CASSLRGSR.